One sample yielded the 4 T cell receptor beta chains listed below, sequenced in a study of T cells and copy number aberrations in small-cell lung cancer. Sequencing used immunoSEQ multiplex PCR; TCRdb keeps in-frame clones, though not all of them. The sample contains some 540 clones, 94% of which appear only once. The sample taken for sequencing was tumor tissue. These TCRs come from a man between 50 and 59 years old with small cell lung cancer.

Only one count was recorded for this clone. The rearrangement joins TRBV30 to TRBJ2-1; D possibly corresponds to TRBD1 (6 bases). V dropped 5 bases and J dropped 10 bases, with 9 bases sitting between them. CDR3 length: 10 residues. Germline loops: CDR1 GTSNPN, CDR2 SVGIG (reference sequence). Written as DNA, the CDR3 is TGTGCCTGGTCAGGGGTCGAGCAGTTCTTC. Encoded protein: CAWSGVEQFF.

This chain links TRBV2 with TRBJ2-5; D is perhaps TRBD2 (7 bases). The CDR3 spans 14 residues. Germline V CDR1 and CDR2: SNHLY, FYNNEI. Trimming removed 6 bases from V and 5 bases from J, with 16 bases in between. CDR3 region: CASRGGAGQETQYF. CDR3 bases: TGTGCCAGCAGGGGGGGGGCAGGGCAGGAGACCCAGTACTTC.

The rearrangement joins TRBV5-4 to TRBJ2-1; D uncertain. Trimming removed 2 bases at V and 0 bases at J, with 9 bases between. This CDR3 has 15 amino acids. The germline CDR1 and CDR2 sequences are SGHNT and YYREEE (reference sequence). CDR3 nucleotides: TGTGCCAGCAGCTTTGGGTATAGCTCCTACAATGAGCAGTTCTTC. Protein: CASSFGYSSYNEQFF.

V is TRBV18 and J is TRBJ1-5, with D maybe TRBD1 (5 bases). Between the trimmed V and J ends, which lost 3 bases and 6 bases, there was a span of 15 bases. Germline CDR1 is KGHSH and CDR2 is LQKENI. This CDR3 has 15 amino acids. In DNA form, the CDR3 reads TGTGCCAGCTCACCCGGCCAGGGTTCCGGTCAGCCCCAGCATTTT. The encoded protein is CASSPGQGSGQPQHF. Together with reference TRBV18 and TRBJ1-5, the CDR3 gives the full variable domain: NAGVMQNPRHLVRRRGQEARLRCSPMKGHSHVYWYRQLPEEGLKFMVYLQKENIIDESGMPKERFSAEFPKEGPSILRIQQVVRGDSAAYFCASSPGQGSGQPQHFGDGTRLSIL.